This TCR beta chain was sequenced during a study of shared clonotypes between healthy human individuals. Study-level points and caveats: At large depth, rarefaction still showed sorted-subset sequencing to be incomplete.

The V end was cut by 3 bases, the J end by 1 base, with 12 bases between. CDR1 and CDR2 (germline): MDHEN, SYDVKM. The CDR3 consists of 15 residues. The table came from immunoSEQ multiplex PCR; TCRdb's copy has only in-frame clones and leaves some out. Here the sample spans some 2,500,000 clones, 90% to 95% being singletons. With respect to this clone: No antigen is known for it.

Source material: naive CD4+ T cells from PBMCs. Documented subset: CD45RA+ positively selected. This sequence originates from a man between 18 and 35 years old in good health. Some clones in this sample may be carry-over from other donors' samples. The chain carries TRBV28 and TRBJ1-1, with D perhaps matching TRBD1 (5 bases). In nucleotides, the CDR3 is TGTGCCAGCAGTTTGAGGAGGGGTTGGAACACTGAAGCTTTCTTT. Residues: CASSLRRGWNTEAFF.